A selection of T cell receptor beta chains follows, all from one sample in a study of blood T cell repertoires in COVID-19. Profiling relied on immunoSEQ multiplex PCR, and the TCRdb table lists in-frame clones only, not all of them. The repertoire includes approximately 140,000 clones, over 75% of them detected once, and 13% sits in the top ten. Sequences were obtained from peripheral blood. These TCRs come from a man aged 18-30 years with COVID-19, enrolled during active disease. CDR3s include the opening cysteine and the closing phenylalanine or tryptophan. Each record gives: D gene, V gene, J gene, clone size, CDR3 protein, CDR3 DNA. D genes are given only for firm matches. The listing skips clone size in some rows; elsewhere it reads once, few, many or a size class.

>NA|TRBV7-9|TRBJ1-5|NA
CASSLALNQPQHF
TGTGCCAGCAGCTTAGCCCTTAATCAGCCCCAGCATTTT
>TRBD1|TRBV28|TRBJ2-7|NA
CASSLGTGRGYEQYF
TGTGCCAGCAGTTTAGGGACAGGGCGAGGGTACGAGCAGTACTTC
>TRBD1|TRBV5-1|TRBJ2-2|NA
CASSRGQGNTGELFF
TGCGCCAGCAGCCGGGGACAGGGGAACACCGGGGAGCTGTTTTTT
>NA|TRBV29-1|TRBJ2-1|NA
CSVDAGRGLNEQFF
TGCAGCGTTGATGCTGGGAGGGGGTTGAATGAGCAGTTCTTC
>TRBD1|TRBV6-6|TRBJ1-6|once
CASSSGTGASPLHF
TGTGCCAGCAGTTCCGGGACAGGGGCTTCACCCCTCCACTTT
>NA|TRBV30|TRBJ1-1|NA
CAWSRRVEAFF
TGTGCCTGGAGCCGTCGGGTGGAAGCTTTCTTT
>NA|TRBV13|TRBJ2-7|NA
CASSFLSGKNYEQYF
TGTGCCAGCAGCTTCCTTAGCGGAAAGAACTACGAGCAGTACTTC
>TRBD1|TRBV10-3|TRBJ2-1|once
CAISEGQEGHNEQFF
TGTGCCATCAGTGAAGGACAGGAAGGGCACAATGAGCAGTTCTTC
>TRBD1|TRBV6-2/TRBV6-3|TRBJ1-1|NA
CASSYSNRGFAEAFF
TGTGCCAGCAGTTACTCGAACAGGGGGTTCGCTGAAGCTTTCTTT
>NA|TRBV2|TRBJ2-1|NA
CASSQTGNEQFF
TGTGCCAGCAGTCAGACGGGCAATGAGCAGTTCTTC
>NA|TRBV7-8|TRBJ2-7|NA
CASSLGGLADYEQYF
TGTGCCAGCAGCCTCGGGGGGCTAGCGGATTACGAGCAGTACTTC
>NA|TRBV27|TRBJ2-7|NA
CASSLGRGWEQYF
TGTGCCAGCAGTTTAGGCAGGGGCTGGGAGCAGTACTTC
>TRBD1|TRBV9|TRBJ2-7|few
CASSVGDSPIYEQYF
TGTGCCAGCAGCGTAGGGGACAGTCCTATCTACGAGCAGTACTTC
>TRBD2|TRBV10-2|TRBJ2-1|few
CASTASPGGSGNEQFF
TGCGCCAGCACGGCTAGCCCGGGGGGGTCGGGGAATGAGCAGTTCTTC
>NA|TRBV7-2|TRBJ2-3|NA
CASSYTRGTDTQYF
TGTGCCAGCAGCTATACTCGGGGCACAGATACGCAGTATTTT
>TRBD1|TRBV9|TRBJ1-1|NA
CASSPPGQGLLNTEAFF
TGTGCCAGCAGCCCACCGGGACAGGGTCTATTGAACACTGAAGCTTTCTTT
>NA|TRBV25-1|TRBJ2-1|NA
CASSEYGGNEQFF
TGTGCCAGCAGTGAATACGGGGGCAATGAGCAGTTCTTC
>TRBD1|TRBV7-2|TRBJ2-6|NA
CASRTPGTGGANVLTF
TGTGCCAGCAGAACTCCCGGGACAGGGGGGGCCAACGTCCTGACTTTC
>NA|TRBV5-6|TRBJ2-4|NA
CASSSGLSKNIQYF
TGTGCCAGCAGCTCCGGTCTGTCCAAAAACATTCAGTACTTC
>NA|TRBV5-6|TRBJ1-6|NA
CASSFGADSPLHF
TGTGCCAGCAGCTTTGGGGCTGATTCACCCCTCCACTTT
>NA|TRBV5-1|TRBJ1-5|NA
CASSSPRNQPQHF
TGCGCCAGCAGCTCACCTCGGAATCAGCCCCAGCATTTT
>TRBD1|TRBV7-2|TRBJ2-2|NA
CASSYEWTGRLFF
TGTGCCAGCAGTTATGAGTGGACAGGGAGGCTGTTTTTT
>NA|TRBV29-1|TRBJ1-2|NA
CSVEDRNYGYTF
TGCAGCGTTGAAGACAGAAACTATGGCTACACCTTC
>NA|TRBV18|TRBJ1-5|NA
CASSPQQYQPQHF
TGTGCCAGCTCACCACAACAGTATCAGCCCCAGCATTTT
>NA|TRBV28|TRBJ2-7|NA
CASRPGGMAYEQYF
TGTGCCAGCAGACCAGGGGGGATGGCCTACGAGCAGTACTTC
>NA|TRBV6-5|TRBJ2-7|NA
CASKVTGITYEQYF
TGTGCCAGCAAGGTGACAGGCATAACCTACGAGCAGTACTTC
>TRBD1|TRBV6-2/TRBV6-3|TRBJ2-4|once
CASSYQGQGLRDIQYF
TGTGCCAGCAGTTACCAGGGACAGGGCCTACGAGACATTCAGTACTTC
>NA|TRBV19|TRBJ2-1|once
CASSTLSYNEQFF
TGTGCCAGTAGTACGCTATCCTACAATGAGCAGTTCTTC
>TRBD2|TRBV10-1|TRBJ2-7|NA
CASSAELAGGNSEQYF
TGCGCCAGCAGTGCCGAGCTAGCGGGAGGTAATAGCGAGCAGTACTTC
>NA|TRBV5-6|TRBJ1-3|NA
CASSSQGSGNTIYF
TGTGCCAGCAGCTCGCAGGGGTCTGGAAACACCATATATTTT
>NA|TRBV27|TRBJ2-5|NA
CASGWFRGEWETQYF
TGTGCCAGCGGCTGGTTTCGTGGGGAGTGGGAGACCCAGTACTTC
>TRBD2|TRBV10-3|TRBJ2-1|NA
CAISAGTSGRGRNEQFF
TGTGCCATCAGTGCAGGGACTAGCGGGAGGGGCCGAAATGAGCAGTTCTTC
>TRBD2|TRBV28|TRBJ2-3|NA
CASSFGGAHSAADTQYF
TGTGCCAGCAGTTTCGGGGGGGCGCATTCGGCTGCAGATACGCAGTATTTT
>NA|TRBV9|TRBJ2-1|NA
CASSVLTGQEQFF
TGTGCCAGCAGCGTATTGACAGGTCAAGAGCAGTTCTTC
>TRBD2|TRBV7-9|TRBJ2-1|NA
CASSFRLAGDEQFF
TGTGCCAGCAGCTTCCGACTAGCGGGAGATGAGCAGTTCTTC
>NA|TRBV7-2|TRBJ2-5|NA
CASNLGGFQETQYF
TGTGCCAGCAACCTGGGGGGTTTCCAAGAGACCCAGTACTTC
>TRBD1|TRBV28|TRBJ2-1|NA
CASSLRGTGYNEQFF
TGTGCCAGCAGTCTAAGGGGGACAGGATACAATGAGCAGTTCTTC
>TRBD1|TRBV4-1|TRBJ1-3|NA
CASSQGLLRQGVDGNTIYF
TGCGCCAGCAGCCAGGGCTTATTGCGGCAGGGGGTAGATGGAAACACCATATATTTT
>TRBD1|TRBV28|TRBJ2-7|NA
CASSLGQAHEQYF
TGTGCCAGCAGCCTCGGACAGGCCCACGAGCAGTACTTC
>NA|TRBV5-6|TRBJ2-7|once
CASSFVRDSYEQYF
TGTGCCAGCAGCTTCGTCCGGGACTCCTACGAGCAGTACTTC
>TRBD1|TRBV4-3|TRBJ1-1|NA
CASSQDGGGQGTEAFF
TGCGCCAGCAGCCAAGATGGAGGGGGACAGGGCACTGAAGCTTTCTTT
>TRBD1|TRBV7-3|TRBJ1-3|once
CASSLNARGEGNTIYF
TGTGCCAGCAGCTTAAATGCCAGGGGGGAAGGAAACACCATATATTTT
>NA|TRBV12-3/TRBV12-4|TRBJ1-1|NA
CASSLEGETEAFF
TGTGCCAGCAGTTTAGAAGGGGAAACTGAAGCTTTCTTT
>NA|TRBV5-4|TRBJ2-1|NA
CASSWDTSSYNEQFF
TGTGCCAGCAGCTGGGACACTAGCTCCTACAATGAGCAGTTCTTC
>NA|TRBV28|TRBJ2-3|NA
CASRFSWGHDTQYF
TGTGCCAGCAGGTTCAGCTGGGGGCACGATACGCAGTATTTT
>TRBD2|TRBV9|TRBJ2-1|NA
CASSVTSGRNEQFF
TGTGCCAGCAGCGTGACTAGCGGGAGGAATGAGCAGTTCTTC
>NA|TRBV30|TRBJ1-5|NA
CAWSAWGAAWSNQPQHF
TGTGCCTGGAGTGCCTGGGGCGCGGCGTGGAGCAATCAGCCCCAGCATTTT
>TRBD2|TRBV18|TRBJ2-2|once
CASSPRVLAGNTGELFF
TGTGCCAGCTCACCCCGGGTACTAGCGGGGAACACCGGGGAGCTGTTTTTT